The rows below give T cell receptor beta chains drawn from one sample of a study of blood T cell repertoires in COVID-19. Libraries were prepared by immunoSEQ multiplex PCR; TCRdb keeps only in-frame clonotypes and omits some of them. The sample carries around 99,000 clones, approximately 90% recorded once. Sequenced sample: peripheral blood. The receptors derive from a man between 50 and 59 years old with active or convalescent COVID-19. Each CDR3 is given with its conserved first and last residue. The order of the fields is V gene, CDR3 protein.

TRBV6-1,CASSEDSDHEKLFF
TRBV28,CASRFWAGTGHNQPQHF
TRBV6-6,CASSPNRGRALYTEAFF
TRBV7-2,CASSFGAGTGAYNEQFF
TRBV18,CASSLGLAGMDEQFF
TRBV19,CASSIQGYNQPQHF
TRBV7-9,CASSEGSWDTQYF
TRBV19,CASNQNWGDIYEQYF
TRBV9,CASSPWTGDRTEAFF
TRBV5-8,CASSPGGKGRDGYTF
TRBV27,CAIGGEYEQYF
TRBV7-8,CASSLAGSGSTDTQYF
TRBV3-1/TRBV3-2,CASSQGVPGGKETQYF
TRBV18,CASSPRANSNYEQFF
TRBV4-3,CASSLGQVNSPLHF
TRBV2,CASSATVNTEAFF
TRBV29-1,CSVEAGTNYGYTF
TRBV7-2,CASSLVLGGSPSYEQYF
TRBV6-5,CASNTGRAGSTEAFF
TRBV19,CASSPGLAGGDTQYF
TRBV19,CASSIDLGGIQFF
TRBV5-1,CASSLALAGTTGELFF
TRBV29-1,CSVALQGTTEAFF
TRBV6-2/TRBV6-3,CASSPTGQAYYGYTF
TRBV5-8,CASSLDGRALSVFF
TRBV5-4,CASSLPGTLISPLHF
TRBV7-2,CASRRTGQGGETQYF